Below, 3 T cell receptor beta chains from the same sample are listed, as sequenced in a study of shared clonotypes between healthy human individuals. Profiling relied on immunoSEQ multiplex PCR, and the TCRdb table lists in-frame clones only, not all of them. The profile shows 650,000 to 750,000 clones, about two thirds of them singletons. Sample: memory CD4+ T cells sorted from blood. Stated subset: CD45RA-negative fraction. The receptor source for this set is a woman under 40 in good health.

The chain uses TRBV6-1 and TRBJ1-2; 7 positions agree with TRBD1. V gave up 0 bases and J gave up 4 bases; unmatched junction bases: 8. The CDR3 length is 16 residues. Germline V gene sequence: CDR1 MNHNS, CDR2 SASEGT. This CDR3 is CASSEAWQGGFYGYTF. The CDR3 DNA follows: TGTGCCAGCAGTGAAGCATGGCAGGGGGGTTTCTATGGCTACACCTTC.

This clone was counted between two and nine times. Written as DNA, the CDR3 is TGTGCCAGTAGTGTCGGACTGTTGAACACTGAAGCTTTCTTT. As protein: CASSVGLLNTEAFF. This chain uses TRBV19 with TRBJ1-1, with D unclear. This CDR3 has 14 residues. Between the trimmed V and J ends, which lost 5 bases and 0 bases, there was a span of 10 bases. Germline V gives CDR1 LNHDA, CDR2 SQIVND (reference sequence).

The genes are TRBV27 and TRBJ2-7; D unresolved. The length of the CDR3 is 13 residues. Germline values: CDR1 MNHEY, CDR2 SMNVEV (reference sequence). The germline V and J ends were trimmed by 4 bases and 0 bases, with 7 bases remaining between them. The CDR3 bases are TGTGCCAGCAGTTCACAGAGCTCCTACGAGCAGTACTTC. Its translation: CASSSQSSYEQYF.